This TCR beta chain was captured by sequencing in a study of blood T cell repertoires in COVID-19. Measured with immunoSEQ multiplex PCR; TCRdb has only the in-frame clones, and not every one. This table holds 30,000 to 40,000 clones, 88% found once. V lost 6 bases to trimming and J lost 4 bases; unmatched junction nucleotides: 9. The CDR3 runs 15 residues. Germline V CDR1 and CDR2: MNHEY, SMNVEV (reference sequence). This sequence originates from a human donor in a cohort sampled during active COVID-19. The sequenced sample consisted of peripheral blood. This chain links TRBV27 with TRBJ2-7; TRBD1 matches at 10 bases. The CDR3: CASRRMTGGGYEQYF. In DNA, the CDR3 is TGTGCCAGCAGGCGAATGACAGGGGGCGGTTACGAGCAGTACTTC.